This entry lists 26 T cell receptor beta chains sequenced from one sample in a study of cytomegalovirus exposure and HLA in healthy donors. In the PCR, 60 Vbeta and 13 Jbeta primers were used. Libraries were prepared by immunoSEQ multiplex PCR; TCRdb keeps only in-frame clonotypes and omits some of them. The sample contains 110,000 to 150,000 clones, 78% of which appear only once. The sample consisted of PBMCs. Receptor source: a female donor in good health and CMV-seronegative.

Only a few counts were recorded for this clone. The V call is TRBV9, the J call TRBJ1-4, with 8 positions matching TRBD1. The J segment lost 8 bases and the V segment lost 2 bases, leaving 23 bases of the junction unmatched. Germline V gives CDR1 SGDLS, CDR2 YYNGEE. This CDR3 spans 20 amino acids. CDR3: CASSVGIRNRTTGVREKLFF. CDR3 DNA sequence: TGTGCCAGCAGCGTTGGGATACGGAACAGAACGACAGGGGTGCGGGAAAAACTGTTTTTT.

This sequence joins TRBV19 and TRBJ2-7, with 7 bases fitting TRBD2. The CDR3 is 13 amino acids. The ends lost 3 bases at V and 3 bases at J; junction bases unmatched: 2. Germline CDR1 and CDR2: LNHDA and SQIVND (reference sequence). The CDR3 bases are TGTGCCAGTAGTATCCCGGGGGGCTACGAGCAGTACTTC. It encodes CASSIPGGYEQYF. Variable domain in full (rest from reference TRBV19 and TRBJ2-7): DGGITQSPKYLFRKEGQNVTLSCEQNLNHDAMYWYRQDPGQGLRLIYYSQIVNDFQKGDIAEGYSVSREKKESFPLTVTSAQKNPTAFYLCASSIPGGYEQYFGPGTRLTVT.

Here the CDR3 DNA reads TGTGCCAGTAGTACCCTCCGGGACAGGGGTGCGGAGACCCAGTACTTC. This sequence encodes CASSTLRDRGAETQYF. The rearrangement links TRBV19 to TRBJ2-5; 10 nucleotides match TRBD1. J was trimmed by 5 bases and V by 4 bases; bases with no gene match: 10. In germline, CDR1 is LNHDA, CDR2 SQIVND (reference sequence). CDR3 length: 16 residues.

The table lists this clone with a few counts. The chain has TRBV6-5 and TRBJ1-1; D unresolved. V was shortened by 5 bases and J by 7 bases, with 14 bases between the two germline ends. The CDR3 length is 13 residues. The V gene's germline CDR1 is MNHEY and CDR2 SVGAGI. The CDR3, as DNA: TGTGCCAGCAGTGGGCGAGAGGCGGGTGAAGCTTTCTTT. The encoded protein is CASSGREAGEAFF.

The chain links TRBV5-1 to TRBJ2-3; tentative D call: TRBD1 (6 bases). Germline assignment: CDR1 SGHRS and CDR2 YFSETQ. The CDR3 sequence is 18 residues long. V shed 1 base and J shed 4 bases, with 22 bases lying between them. The CDR3 nucleotides read TGCGCCAGCAGCTTGTCTTCTCAGGGGAGTTTTGTTGCAGATACGCAGTATTTT. This translates into CASSLSSQGSFVADTQYF.

J is TRBJ2-1 and V is TRBV28, with D perhaps TRBD1 (6 bases). Trimming took off 6 bases at V and 4 bases at J, with 13 bases between the two ends. Germline V gene data show CDR1 as MDHEN and CDR2 as SYDVKM. The CDR3 contains 14 residues. The CDR3 protein is CASSLKGVYNEQFF. The CDR3 nucleotides read TGTGCCAGCAGCCTGAAGGGGGTTTACAATGAGCAGTTCTTC.

The genes are TRBV4-2 and TRBJ2-1; 13 bases are a match to TRBD2. Looked up from germline, CDR1 is LGHNA and CDR2 is YNFKEQ. V shed 0 bases and J 5 bases; nucleotides not matched to a gene: 10. This CDR3 is 19 amino acids long. CDR3 in amino acids: CASSQDRLAGGFRDNEQFF. CDR3 coding DNA: TGTGCCAGCAGCCAAGATAGACTAGCGGGGGGTTTTAGGGACAATGAGCAGTTCTTC.

This clone was observed once. The gene calls are TRBV19 and TRBJ1-1, with D uncertain. Trimming took off 6 bases at V and 8 bases at J, with 13 bases between the two ends. The CDR3 loop spans 12 amino acids. CDR1 is LNHDA, CDR2 SQIVND, per germline (reference sequence). The chain's CDR3 is CASRGDSTEAFF. DNA for the CDR3: TGTGCCAGTAGGGGAGATTCCACCGAAGCTTTCTTT.

This clone occurred once. CDR3 coding DNA: TGTGCCAGCAGCCGACAGGGCTCAAGGTACACCTTC. Translation gives CASSRQGSRYTF. The rearrangement uses TRBV5-6 and TRBJ1-2, with 7 bases fitting TRBD1. CDR1 SGHDT and CDR2 YYEEEE come from the germline V gene. The length of the CDR3 is 12 residues. After removal of 4 bases from V and 11 bases from J, the junction contained 8 bases not matched to a gene.

This clone was found a few times. The rearrangement uses TRBV5-8 and TRBJ2-7; the match to TRBD1 covers 7 bases. Germline loops: CDR1 SGHTS, CDR2 YDEGEE. V shed 4 bases, J shed 0 bases, and the junction held 4 bases outside the gene matches. CDR3 length: 14 amino acids. CDR3 residues: CASSPGTDSYEQYF. DNA of the CDR3: TGTGCCAGCAGCCCCGGGACAGACTCCTACGAGCAGTACTTC.

This chain connects TRBV4-2 to TRBJ1-5, with a tentative D call TRBD1 (6 bases). V lost 4 bases and J 1 base, leaving 20 bases between the germline ends. The CDR3 sequence is 18 residues long. Germline-derived CDR1 and CDR2 are LGHNA and YNFKEQ. The CDR3: CASSRDSAKTGSNQPQHF. The CDR3 DNA is TGTGCCAGCAGCCGCGACTCGGCCAAAACAGGGAGCAATCAGCCCCAGCATTTT.

The chain has TRBV18 and TRBJ1-1; 9 bases align to TRBD1. The junction had 5 bases not matched to a gene; V was cut back by 3 bases and J by 6 bases. CDR1 and CDR2 (germline): KGHSH, LQKENI. This CDR3 region has 14 residues. This CDR3 reads CASSPGQGTAEAFF. The DNA of the CDR3 is TGTGCCAGCTCACCTGGACAGGGGACGGCTGAAGCTTTCTTT.

CDR3 DNA: TGTGCCAGCAGTCCGCCCGGGAGCATCCATGGCTACACCTTC. Its protein is CASSPPGSIHGYTF. The chain has TRBV28 and TRBJ1-2; unclear D gene. V dropped 5 bases and J dropped 6 bases, with 16 bases sitting between them. The CDR3 covers 14 residues. Germline CDR1 reads MDHEN; CDR2 reads SYDVKM.

The chain combines TRBV5-1 with TRBJ2-1, with TRBD2 matching 8 bases. From germline, CDR1 is SGHRS and CDR2 YFSETQ. The J segment lost 7 bases and the V segment lost 0 bases, leaving 9 bases of the junction unmatched. The CDR3 has 16 residues. CDR3 DNA: TGCGCCAGCAGCTTGGAGGCGGGAGGTGTACTGAATGAGCAGTTCTTC. This gives the protein CASSLEAGGVLNEQFF.

This clone occurred a few times. The rearrangement joins TRBV5-1 to TRBJ2-7, with a tentative D call TRBD1 (6 bases). The V and J ends lost 0 bases and 2 bases respectively, with 15 bases between them. Germline V gives CDR1 SGHRS, CDR2 YFSETQ. The CDR3 is 16 amino acids. CDR3 protein: CASSLETGRGTYEQYF. In nucleotides, the CDR3 is TGCGCCAGCAGCTTGGAGACAGGCCGAGGAACCTACGAGCAGTACTTC.

Points on this clone: Other DNA sequences of this sample code for an identical CDR3. V usage is TRBV5-1 and J usage is TRBJ2-5; 8 bases align to TRBD2. The junction had 9 bases not matched to a gene; V was cut back by 4 bases and J by 1 base. Germline values: CDR1 SGHRS, CDR2 YFSETQ. CDR3 length: 16 amino acids. As DNA, the CDR3 is TGCGCCAGCAGCCCTGGACTAGCAGGGGCCCAAGAGACCCAGTACTTC. This encodes CASSPGLAGAQETQYF.

J is TRBJ1-2 and V is TRBV5-1, with a possible D match to TRBD1 (6 bases). V lost 0 bases, J lost 4 bases, and 16 bases lay in between. CDR3 length: 16 amino acids. The germline gives CDR1 SGHRS, CDR2 YFSETQ. CDR3 residues: CASSLDSGVLSYGYTF. CDR3 DNA sequence: TGCGCCAGCAGCTTGGATTCAGGGGTTCTCAGCTATGGCTACACCTTC.

The chain links TRBV6-6 to TRBJ1-5, with 10 bases matching TRBD1. The CDR3 has 15 amino acids. V shed 6 bases, J shed 7 bases, and the junction held 9 bases outside the gene matches. CDR1 and CDR2 (germline): MNHNY, SVGAGI (reference sequence). The CDR3 bases are TGTGCCAGCAGACCCGACAGGGGGCCGGGGCAGCCCCAGCATTTT. This encodes CASRPDRGPGQPQHF.

V is TRBV13 and J is TRBJ2-5; 8 bases map to TRBD1. Germline lookup yields CDR1 PRHDT and CDR2 FYEKMQ (reference sequence). With V trimmed by 4 bases and J by 3 bases, 7 bases remained unmatched. CDR3 length equals 15 residues. The CDR3 coding sequence is TGTGCCAGCAGCTCATCTGGACAGGGCAAAGAGACCCAGTACTTC. This encodes CASSSSGQGKETQYF. Full variable domain (rest looked up from reference TRBV13 and TRBJ2-5): AAGVIQSPRHLIKEKRETATLKCYPIPRHDTVYWYQQGPGQDPQFLISFYEKMQSDKGSIPDRFSAQQFSDYHSELNMSSLELGDSALYFCASSSSGQGKETQYFGPGTRLLVL.

V usage is TRBV30 and J usage is TRBJ1-2, with a possible D match to TRBD1 (6 bases). Between the trimmed V and J ends, which lost 3 bases and 2 bases, there was a span of 13 bases. The CDR3 has 14 amino acids. The germline V gene has CDR1 GTSNPN and CDR2 SVGIG (reference sequence). This CDR3 reads CAWRETGTNYGYTF. In DNA form, the CDR3 reads TGTGCCTGGAGGGAGACAGGAACAAACTATGGCTACACCTTC.

This chain joins TRBV4-1 and TRBJ1-2; TRBD1 matches 7 bases. The CDR3 extends over 16 amino acids. V gave up 0 bases and J gave up 4 bases; unmatched junction bases: 8. Germline V gene data show CDR1 as MGHRA and CDR2 as YSYEKL. The chain's CDR3 is CASSQERTTGPYGYTF. The CDR3 region has the DNA TGCGCCAGCAGCCAAGAACGGACGACAGGGCCCTATGGCTACACCTTC.

The chain recombines TRBV6-5 with TRBJ2-1; 7 nucleotides match TRBD1. Germline-derived CDR1 and CDR2 are MNHEY and SVGAGI. This CDR3 comprises 13 residues. Germline trimming cut 5 bases from V and 6 bases from J; bases unmatched to any gene: 4. The CDR3 region is CASSRGRRNEQFF. Here the CDR3 DNA reads TGTGCCAGCAGTAGGGGGCGACGCAATGAGCAGTTCTTC.

The CDR3 nucleotides are TGTGCCAGCAGCTCACCAACTACTAGCGGGGGGCGCCACAATGAGCAGTTCTTC. It is translated as CASSSPTTSGGRHNEQFF. The V and J genes are TRBV7-9 and TRBJ2-1, with 12 nucleotides matching TRBD2. CDR1 and CDR2 from the germline V gene are SEHNR and FQNEAQ (reference sequence). This CDR3 comprises 18 residues. V gave up 4 bases and J gave up 5 bases; unmatched junction bases: 12.

The chain employs TRBV9 and TRBJ2-2; D is unresolved. CDR1 is SGDLS and CDR2 is YYNGEE in the germline V gene. Trimming took 1 base from V and 0 from J, leaving 4 bases between them. The CDR3 totals 14 residues. CDR3 residues: CASSVTTNTGELFF. Written as DNA, the CDR3 is TGTGCCAGCAGCGTAACAACGAACACCGGGGAGCTGTTTTTT.

The J gene is TRBJ1-6, the V gene TRBV6-6; possible D gene TRBD1, 6 bases. Germline V gene lookup returns CDR1 MNHNY and CDR2 SVGAGI (reference sequence). The CDR3 has 15 residues. The V end lost 1 base, the J end lost 8 bases, and 12 bases lay between the germline ends. CDR3 sequence (DNA): TGTGCCAGCAGTTACTTGGGACACCCTGATTCACCCCTCCACTTT. It specifies CASSYLGHPDSPLHF.

The V gene is TRBV27, the J gene TRBJ1-1; tentative D call: TRBD1 (5 bases). The CDR3 consists of 17 residues. Trimming took 4 bases from V and 3 from J, leaving 21 bases between them. Germline V gene sequence: CDR1 MNHEY, CDR2 SMNVEV (reference sequence). CDR3 in amino acids: CASSSRGAGSADTEAFF. The CDR3 region has the DNA TGTGCCAGCAGTTCTCGTGGGGCAGGGTCGGCGGACACTGAAGCTTTCTTT.